The clone carrying this T cell receptor (beta chain) was found a few times. The antigen is not known. This specimen comes from a study of cytomegalovirus exposure and HLA in healthy donors. This CDR3 has 17 amino acids. The germline V gene has CDR1 SGHRS and CDR2 YFSETQ. V was pared by 4 bases and J by 0 bases, with 8 bases of the junction left unmatched. Study results and limitations: The authors later linked a missense DCLRE1C variant to TCR beta V- and J-gene trimming. Rarity held for most TCR sequences, but there were some public TCRs that occurred in many donors.

This PCR relied on a set of 60 Vbeta primers and 13 Jbeta primers. Sequenced by immunoSEQ multiplex PCR; TCRdb stores in-frame clones only, minus some. The data hold about 160,000 clones, with around 72% observed a single time. The TCR comes from a middle-aged man in good health and CMV-seropositive. What was sequenced was PBMCs. The gene calls are TRBV5-1 and TRBJ2-7; TRBD2 agrees at 12 bases. The CDR3 DNA follows: TGCGCCAGCAGCATCACGACTAGCGGGGGAACCTCCTACGAGCAGTACTTC. It yields the protein CASSITTSGGTSYEQYF.